Detailed here is one T cell receptor beta chain. Donors were grouped by their self-reported clinical history. This specimen comes from a study of blood T cell repertoires in COVID-19. Study processing details: Nucleated cell number was recorded as an estimate derived from reference gene primer amplification. Generated by immunoSEQ multiplex PCR, the TCRdb table keeps only in-frame clones and is missing some. V and J calls and clone size come straight from that table; D and trimming were deduced from the DNA. The sample records approximately 290,000 clones, approximately 85% being singletons. The CDR3 covers 13 residues. V was shortened by 4 bases and J by 2 bases, with 6 bases between the two germline ends. The germline gives CDR1 MGHRA, CDR2 YSYEKL.

The rearrangement uses TRBV4-1 and TRBJ2-1, with D possibly TRBD2 on 6 matching bases. The clonotype was recovered from a woman in her 30s who had recovered from COVID-19. The material sequenced was PBMCs or T cells enriched from blood (not recorded which). The CDR3: CASSRGAYNEQFF. DNA for the CDR3: TGCGCCAGCAGCCGCGGGGCCTACAATGAGCAGTTCTTC.